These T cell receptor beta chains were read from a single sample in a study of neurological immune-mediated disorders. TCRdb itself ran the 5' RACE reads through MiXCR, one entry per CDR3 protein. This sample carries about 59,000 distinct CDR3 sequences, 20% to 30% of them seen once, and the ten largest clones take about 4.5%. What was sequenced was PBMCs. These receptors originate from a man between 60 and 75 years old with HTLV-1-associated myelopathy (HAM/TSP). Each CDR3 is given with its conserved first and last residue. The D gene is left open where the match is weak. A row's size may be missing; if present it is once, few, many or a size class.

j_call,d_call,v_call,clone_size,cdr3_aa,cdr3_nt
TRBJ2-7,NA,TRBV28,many,CASSPVLGVYEQYF,TGTGCCAGCAGCCCAGTACTTGGAGTCTACGAGCAGTACTTC
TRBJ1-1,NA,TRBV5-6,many,CASSFSLNTEAFF,TGTGCCAGCAGCTTCTCGTTGAACACTGAAGCTTTCTTT
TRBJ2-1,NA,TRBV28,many,CASSLLREQFF,TGTGCCAGCAGTTTACTACGTGAGCAGTTCTTC
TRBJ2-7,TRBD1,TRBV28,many,CASSFSLGQAQYEQYF,TGTGCCAGCAGTTTCTCTCTTGGACAGGCCCAATACGAGCAGTACTTC
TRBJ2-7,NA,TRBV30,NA,CAWRFDRVSPHEQYF,TGTGCCTGGAGGTTCGACCGCGTTTCCCCCCACGAGCAGTACTTC
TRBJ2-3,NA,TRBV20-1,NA,CSARADSQSTDTQYF,TGCAGTGCTAGAGCGGACAGCCAGTCAACAGATACGCAGTATTTT
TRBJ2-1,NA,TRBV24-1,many,CATSDPLADNEQFF,TGTGCCACCAGTGATCCCTTAGCGGACAATGAGCAGTTCTTC
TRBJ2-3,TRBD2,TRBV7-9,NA,CASSSTSGPRSDTQYF,TGTGCCAGTAGCTCGACTAGCGGCCCTAGGTCAGATACGCAGTATTTT
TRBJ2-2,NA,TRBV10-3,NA,CAIRETGNTGELFF,TGTGCCATCAGGGAGACGGGGAACACCGGGGAGCTGTTTTTT
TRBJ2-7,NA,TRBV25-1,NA,CACLGESYEQYF,TGTGCCTGCTTGGGGGAATCCTACGAGCAGTACTTC
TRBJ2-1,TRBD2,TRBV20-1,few,CSASTSGAYYEQSF,TGCAGTGCTAGTACTAGCGGGGCCTACTATGAGCAGTCCTTC
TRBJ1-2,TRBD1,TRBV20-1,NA,CSAGDSNLGYTF,TGCAGCGCCGGGGACAGCAACCTAGGCTACACCTTC
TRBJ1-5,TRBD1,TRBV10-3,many,CAIRSGQASNQPQHF,TGTGCCATCCGGTCGGGACAGGCTAGCAATCAGCCCCAGCATTTT
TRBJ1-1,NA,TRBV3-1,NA,CASSLWGTEAFF,TGTGCCAGCAGTCTGTGGGGCACTGAAGCTTTCTTT
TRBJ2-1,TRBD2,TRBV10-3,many,CAISAGEGEQFF,TGTGCCATCAGTGCTGGGGAGGGGGAGCAGTTCTTC
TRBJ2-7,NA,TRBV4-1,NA,CASSLEGRVYEQYF,TGCGCCAGCAGCCTAGAGGGTAGGGTGTACGAGCAGTACTTC
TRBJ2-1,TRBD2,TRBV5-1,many,CASSLTSGPNEQFF,TGCGCCAGCAGCCTCACTAGCGGGCCCAATGAGCAGTTCTTC
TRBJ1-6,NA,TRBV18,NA,CASSPGHQLNSPLHF,TGTGCCAGCTCACCCGGTCATCAGTTGAATTCACCCCTCCACTTT
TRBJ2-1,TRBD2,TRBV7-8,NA,CASSYGLAGEEQFF,TGTGCCAGCAGCTACGGACTAGCGGGAGAGGAACAGTTCTTC
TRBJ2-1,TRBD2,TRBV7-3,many,CASSLGSGGVSHNEQFF,TGTGCCAGCAGCTTAGGTAGCGGGGGAGTATCACACAATGAGCAGTTCTTC
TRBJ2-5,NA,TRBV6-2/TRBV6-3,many,CASSGTQETQYF,TGTGCCAGCAGTGGGACCCAAGAGACCCAGTACTTC
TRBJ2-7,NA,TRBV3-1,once,CASSQMESEQYF,TGTGCCAGCAGCCAAATGGAAAGTGAGCAGTACTTC